The 6 T cell receptor beta chains below were found in one sample sequenced in a study of T cell responses to AZD1222 COVID-19 vaccine. Assay used: immunoSEQ multiplex PCR; TCRdb lists only in-frame clones, some missing. The sample includes roughly 130,000 clones, 80% to 90% of them seen just once. Sequenced material: peripheral blood, taken on day 0 of AZD1222 vaccination. These receptor sequences come from an adult in good health.

This chain links TRBV6-6 with TRBJ1-6; D ambiguous. Germline V gene lookup returns CDR1 MNHNY and CDR2 SVGAGI (reference sequence). This CDR3 comprises 15 residues. Between the trimmed V and J ends, which lost 5 bases and 8 bases, there was a span of 16 bases. The CDR3 nucleotides read TGTGCCAGCAGTGATCGGGGAGGTCGGGATTCACCCCTCCACTTT. Amino acid sequence: CASSDRGGRDSPLHF.

This chain joins TRBV11-2 and TRBJ2-7; 7 nucleotides agree with TRBD1. From germline, CDR1 is SGHAT and CDR2 FQNNGV. The V gene end was trimmed by 5 bases and the J gene end by 4 bases; junction bases not matched to a gene: 14. This CDR3 region has 16 residues. CDR3 loop: CASSRRQGPSPYEQYF. DNA for the CDR3: TGTGCCAGCAGCCGACGACAGGGCCCCTCCCCGTACGAGCAGTACTTC.

The J gene is TRBJ1-1, the V gene TRBV20-1, with D maybe TRBD1 (5 bases). V lost 5 bases to trimming and J lost 1 base, with 8 bases between them. The CDR3 has 12 residues. Germline lookup yields CDR1 DFQATT and CDR2 SNEGSKA (reference sequence). The CDR3 DNA follows: TGCAGTGCTGGTGGGGGGAACACTGAAGCTTTCTTT. Its protein is CSAGGGNTEAFF.

CDR3 loop: CATTDGTQRSPLHF. CDR3 coding DNA: TGTGCCACCACAGATGGGACTCAGAGGTCACCCCTCCACTTT. The rearrangement joins TRBV2 to TRBJ1-6; maybe TRBD1 (5 bases). Looked up from germline, CDR1 is SNHLY and CDR2 is FYNNEI. This CDR3 is 14 amino acids long. Trimming took 10 bases from V and 10 from J, leaving 20 bases between them.

The rearrangement links TRBV14 to TRBJ1-4, with D maybe TRBD1 (5 bases). The CDR3 consists of 17 residues. V lost 0 bases and J 7 bases, leaving 18 bases between the germline ends. Germline V CDR1 and CDR2: SGHDN, FVKESK. The CDR3: CASSQDLVEGEAEKLFF. The CDR3 DNA follows: TGTGCCAGCAGCCAAGATTTAGTGGAAGGGGAGGCTGAAAAACTGTTTTTT.

The J gene is TRBJ2-5, the V gene TRBV2; TRBD2 agrees at 10 bases. There are 15 residues in the CDR3. Trimming cost V 4 bases and J 0 bases; bases outside gene matches: 2. Germline V gene sequence: CDR1 SNHLY, CDR2 FYNNEI. The CDR3 protein is CASSGTSGNQETQYF. CDR3 nucleotides: TGTGCCAGCAGTGGGACTAGCGGAAACCAAGAGACCCAGTACTTC. Using reference TRBV2 and TRBJ2-5 for the parts outside the CDR3, the full variable domain is EPEVTQTPSHQVTQMGQEVILRCVPISNHLYFYWYRQILGQKVEFLVSFYNNEISEKSEIFDDQFSVERPDGSNFTLKIRSTKLEDSAMYFCASSGTSGNQETQYFGPGTRLLVL.